This T cell receptor (beta chain) was retrieved from a study of control samples from healthy donors and cancer patients. Method: immunoSEQ multiplex PCR; TCRdb's copy keeps in-frame clones and lacks some. The sample carries roughly 90,000 clones, 85% to 95% recorded once. The CDR3 is 18 residues long. V lost 0 bases, J lost 0 bases, and 16 bases lay in between. Germline CDR1 reads SGHKS; CDR2 reads YYEKEE (reference sequence). The sequencing input was blood. The TCR originated in a woman in her 30s in good health. This rearrangement joins TRBV5-5 to TRBJ1-3, with D possibly matching TRBD1 (6 bases). Here the CDR3 reads CASSLALWRGTSGNTIYF. CDR3 coding DNA: TGTGCCAGCAGCTTGGCTCTTTGGAGGGGGACCTCTGGAAACACCATATATTTT.